These T cell receptor beta chains were read from a single sample in a study of graft-versus-host responses after intestinal transplantation. Assay: immunoSEQ multiplex PCR; the TCRdb copy retains only in-frame clones and omits some. The data show 10,000 to 15,000 clones, 30% seen once. Material: alloreactive CD8+ T cells from a mixed lymphocyte reaction culture, obtained before intestinal transplant. These receptors were obtained from a human patient who received an intestinal transplant. Both conserved end residues are part of each CDR3. The D gene is left open where the match is weak. Clone size appears in some rows only: once, few, many, or a class for an expanded clone.

CDR3 DNA	CDR3 protein	D gene	CDR3 length	V gene	J gene	clone size
TGTGCCAGTAGTATAGGGGGACACTACAATGAGCAGTTCTTC	CASSIGGHYNEQFF	NA	14	TRBV19	TRBJ2-1	few
TGTGCCAGCAGTTACCCGGGGCTGAACACTGAAGCTTTCTTT	CASSYPGLNTEAFF	NA	14	TRBV6-6	TRBJ1-1	few
TGCGCCAGCGTTTGGGGGTCGGAGACCCAGTACTTC	CASVWGSETQYF	NA	12	TRBV5-1	TRBJ2-5	medium-sized
TGCGCCAGCAGCTCCGGAGGGGGGAGCGAGCAGTACTTC	CASSSGGGSEQYF	NA	13	TRBV4-1	TRBJ2-7	NA
TGTGCCATCAGTCACCGAAGGGGACTAGCGGGAAGTCGAAATGAGCAGTTCTTC	CAISHRRGLAGSRNEQFF	TRBD2	18	TRBV10-3	TRBJ2-1	NA
TGTGCCAGCAGACGATTACAGGGGGTCTATGGCTACACCTTC	CASRRLQGVYGYTF	TRBD1	14	TRBV4-2	TRBJ1-2	NA
TGTGCCAGCAGTTACTCGGGGGAGCAGTACTTC	CASSYSGEQYF	NA	11	TRBV6-5	TRBJ2-7	NA
TGTGCCAGCAGCCGCCTCTGGCCGTTCTCACTAGCGGGGCCAGAGACCCAGTACTTC	CASSRLWPFSLAGPETQYF	TRBD2	19	TRBV27	TRBJ2-5	few
TGTGCCAGCAGTTTAGGGTGGGGAGGGTTGACGGAGCAGTACTTC	CASSLGWGGLTEQYF	TRBD2	15	TRBV27	TRBJ2-7	few
TGTGCCAGCAGTTTCGGGCAGACCTACTACGAGCAGTACTTC	CASSFGQTYYEQYF	NA	14	TRBV6-5	TRBJ2-7	medium-sized